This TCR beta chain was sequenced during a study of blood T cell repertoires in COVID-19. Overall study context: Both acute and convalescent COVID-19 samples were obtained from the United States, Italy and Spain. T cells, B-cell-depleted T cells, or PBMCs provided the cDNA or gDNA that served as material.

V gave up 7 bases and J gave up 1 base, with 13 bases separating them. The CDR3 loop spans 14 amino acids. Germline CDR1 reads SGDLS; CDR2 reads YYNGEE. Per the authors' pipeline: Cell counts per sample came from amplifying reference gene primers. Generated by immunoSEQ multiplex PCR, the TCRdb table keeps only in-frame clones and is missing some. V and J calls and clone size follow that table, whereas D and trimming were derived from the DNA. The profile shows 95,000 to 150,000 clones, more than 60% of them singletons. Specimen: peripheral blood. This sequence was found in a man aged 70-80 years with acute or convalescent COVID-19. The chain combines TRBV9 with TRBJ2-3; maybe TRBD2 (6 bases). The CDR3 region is CASAGLLGTDTQYF. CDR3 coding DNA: TGTGCCAGCGCGGGACTTCTAGGCACAGATACGCAGTATTTT.